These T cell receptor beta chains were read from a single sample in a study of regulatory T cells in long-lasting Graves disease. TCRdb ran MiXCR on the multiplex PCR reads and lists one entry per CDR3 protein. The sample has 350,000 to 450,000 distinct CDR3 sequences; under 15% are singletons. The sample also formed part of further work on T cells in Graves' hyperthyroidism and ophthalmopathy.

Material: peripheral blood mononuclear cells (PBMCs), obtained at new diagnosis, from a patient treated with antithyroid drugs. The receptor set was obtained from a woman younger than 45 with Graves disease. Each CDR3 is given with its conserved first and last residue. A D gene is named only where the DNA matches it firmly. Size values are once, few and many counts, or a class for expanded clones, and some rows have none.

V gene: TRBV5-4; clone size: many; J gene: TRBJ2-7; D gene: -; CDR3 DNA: TGTGCCAGCAGCTTGTGGGGGTTACAGGGAGTATTCGAGCAGTACTTC; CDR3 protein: CASSLWGLQGVFEQYF
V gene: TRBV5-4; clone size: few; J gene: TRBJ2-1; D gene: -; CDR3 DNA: TGTGCCAGCAGCTCCCCACCCTCCAATGAGCAGTTCTTC; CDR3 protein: CASSSPPSNEQFF
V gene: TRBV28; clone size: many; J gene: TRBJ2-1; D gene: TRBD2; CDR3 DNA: TGTGCCAGCTATTTAGCGGGAGGGCCTAGGAATGAGCAGTTCTTC; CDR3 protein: CASYLAGGPRNEQFF
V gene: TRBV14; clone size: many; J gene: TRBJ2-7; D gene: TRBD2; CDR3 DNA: TGTGCCAGCAGCCAAGAGCTTATAGGGACTAGCACCCCGTTCGAGCAGTACTTC; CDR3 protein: CASSQELIGTSTPFEQYF
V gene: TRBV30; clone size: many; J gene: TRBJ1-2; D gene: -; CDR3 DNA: TGTGCCTGGAGTGTAATTGGCGTATATGGCTACACCTTC; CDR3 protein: CAWSVIGVYGYTF
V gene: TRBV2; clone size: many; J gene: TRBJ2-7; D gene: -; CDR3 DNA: TGTGCCGTACTAAATATGGGGGGCGGAGGCGAGCAGTACTTC; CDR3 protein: CAVLNMGGGGEQYF
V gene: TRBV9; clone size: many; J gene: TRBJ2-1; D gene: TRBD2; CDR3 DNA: TGTGCCAGCAACCCGGGACTAGGTGGTCGCGATGAGCAGTTCTTC; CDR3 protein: CASNPGLGGRDEQFF
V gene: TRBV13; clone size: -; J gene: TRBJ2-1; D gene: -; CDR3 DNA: TGTGCCAGCAGCGAAGGGGTGAATGAGCAGTTCTTC; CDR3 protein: CASSEGVNEQFF
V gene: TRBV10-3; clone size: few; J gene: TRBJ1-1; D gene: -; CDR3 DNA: TGTGCCATCAGTGCTTCTGGGATCGATGGGGGTGAAGCTTTCTTT; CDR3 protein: CAISASGIDGGEAFF
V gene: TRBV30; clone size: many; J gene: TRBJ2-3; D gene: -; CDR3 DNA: TGTGCCTGGAGTGTACGAAGAGGGGTTGGGGATACGCAGTATTTT; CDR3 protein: CAWSVRRGVGDTQYF
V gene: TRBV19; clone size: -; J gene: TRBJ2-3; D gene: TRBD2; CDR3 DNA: TGTGCCAGTAGTCGTATACAGCGGGGGGACACAGATACGCAGTATTTT; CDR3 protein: CASSRIQRGDTDTQYF
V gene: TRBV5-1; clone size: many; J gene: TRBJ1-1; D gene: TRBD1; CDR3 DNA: TGTGCCAGCAGTCCCGGGACAGTGAACACTGAAGCTTTCTTT; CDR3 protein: CASSPGTVNTEAFF
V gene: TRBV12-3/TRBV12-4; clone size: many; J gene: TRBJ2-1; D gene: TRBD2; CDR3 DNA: TGTGCCAGCAGTAAAACTAGCGGGAGGTCTTTAAATGAGCAGTTCTTC; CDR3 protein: CASSKTSGRSLNEQFF
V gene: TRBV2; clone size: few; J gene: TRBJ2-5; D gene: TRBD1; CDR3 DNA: TGTGCCAGCCCGGGACAGACAGGGGAGACCCAGTACTTC; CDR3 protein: CASPGQTGETQYF
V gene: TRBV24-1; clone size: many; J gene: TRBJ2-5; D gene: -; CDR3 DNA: TGTGCCACCAGTGATCCGTTAGCGGTACAAGAGACCCAGTACTTC; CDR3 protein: CATSDPLAVQETQYF
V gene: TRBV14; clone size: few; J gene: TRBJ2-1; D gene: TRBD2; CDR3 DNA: TGTGCCAGCAGGGCTACTAGCGGACTTTACAATGAGCAGTTCTTC; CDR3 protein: CASRATSGLYNEQFF
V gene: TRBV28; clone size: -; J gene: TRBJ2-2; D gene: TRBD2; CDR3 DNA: TGTGCCAGCAGCCGCACGGGGAGGGCGAACACCGGGGAGCTGTTTTTT; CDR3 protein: CASSRTGRANTGELFF
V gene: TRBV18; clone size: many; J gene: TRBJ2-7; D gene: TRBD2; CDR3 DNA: TGTGCCAGCTCACCAGAGACTAGCGGGAGAGGCGAGCAGTACTTC; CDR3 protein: CASSPETSGRGEQYF
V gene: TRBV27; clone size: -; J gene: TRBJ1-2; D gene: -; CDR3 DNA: TGTGCCAGCAGTAGTGGGGCAGCCCCCTATGGCTACACCTTC; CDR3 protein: CASSSGAAPYGYTF
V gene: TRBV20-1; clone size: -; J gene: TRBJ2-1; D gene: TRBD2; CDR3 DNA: TGCAGTGCTAGAGATCAAACCGGGTACAGCGGGACCTCCTACAATGAGCAGTTCTTC; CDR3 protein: CSARDQTGYSGTSYNEQFF
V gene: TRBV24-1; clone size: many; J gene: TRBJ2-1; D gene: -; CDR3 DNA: TGTGCCACCAGTGATTCCGACAGATACAATGAGCAGTTCTTC; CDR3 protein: CATSDSDRYNEQFF
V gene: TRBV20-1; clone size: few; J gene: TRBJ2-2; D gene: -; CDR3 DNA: TGCAGTGCTAGAGGATTCGCTACCGGGGAGCTGTTTTTT; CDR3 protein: CSARGFATGELFF
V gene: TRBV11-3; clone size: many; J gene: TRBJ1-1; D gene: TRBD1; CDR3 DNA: TGTGCCAGCAGCCACGGGACAGCGAACACTGAAGCTTTCTTT; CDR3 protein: CASSHGTANTEAFF
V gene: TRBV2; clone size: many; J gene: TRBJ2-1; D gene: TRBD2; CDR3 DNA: TGTGCCAGCAGTGAACGGGACTCGGGGGGCTCCTACAATGAGCAGTTCTTC; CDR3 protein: CASSERDSGGSYNEQFF
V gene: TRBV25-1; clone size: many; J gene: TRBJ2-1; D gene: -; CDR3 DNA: TGTGCCAGCAGTGCGACTGGCTGGGTAGGCGATGAGCAGTTCTTC; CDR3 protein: CASSATGWVGDEQFF
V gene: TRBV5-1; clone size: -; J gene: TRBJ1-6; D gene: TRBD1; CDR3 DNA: TGCGCCAGCAGCCCGGGGGACAGGGGTATCGTATCATTTTCACCCCTCCACTTT; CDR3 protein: CASSPGDRGIVSFSPLHF
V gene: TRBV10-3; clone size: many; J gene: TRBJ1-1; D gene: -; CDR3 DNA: TGTGCCATCAGTGAGCCGGGGTTGGGTCAGAACACTGAAGCTTTCTTT; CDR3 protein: CAISEPGLGQNTEAFF
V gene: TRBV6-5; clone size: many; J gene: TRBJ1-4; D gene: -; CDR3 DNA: TGTGCCAGCAGTTACTCGAGAGGGTACGGTGAAAAACTGTTTTTT; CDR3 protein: CASSYSRGYGEKLFF
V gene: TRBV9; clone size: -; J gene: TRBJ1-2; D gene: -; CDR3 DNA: TGTGCCAGCAGCCCATCGGGACACCTTAACTATGGCTACACCTTC; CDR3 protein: CASSPSGHLNYGYTF
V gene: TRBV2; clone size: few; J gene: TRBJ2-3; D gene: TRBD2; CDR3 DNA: TGTGCCAGCAGTGAAGGGGCTAGCGGGAGTGATACGCAGTATTTT; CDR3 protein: CASSEGASGSDTQYF
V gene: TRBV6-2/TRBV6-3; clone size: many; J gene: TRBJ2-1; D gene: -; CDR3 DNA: TGTGCCAGCAGTTACCGGCGGGGATACAATGAGCAGTTCTTC; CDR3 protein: CASSYRRGYNEQFF
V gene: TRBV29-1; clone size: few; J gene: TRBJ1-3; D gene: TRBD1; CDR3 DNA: TGCAGCGTTGAAGATCAGGGGGGCCCCTTTGGAAACACCATATATTTT; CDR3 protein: CSVEDQGGPFGNTIYF
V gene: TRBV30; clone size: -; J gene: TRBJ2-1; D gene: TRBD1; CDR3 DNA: TGTGCCTGGGCAAGGGGGCCGCTCAATGAGCAGTTCTTC; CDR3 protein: CAWARGPLNEQFF
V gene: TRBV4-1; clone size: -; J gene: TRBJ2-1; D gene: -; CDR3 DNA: TGCGCCAGCAGCCAAGAGTGGGTCGAGAATGAGCAGTTCTTC; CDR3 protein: CASSQEWVENEQFF
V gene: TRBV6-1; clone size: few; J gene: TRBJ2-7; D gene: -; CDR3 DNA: TGTGCCAGCAGTGAACTCGGCGGGGTCAGCTCCTACGAGCAGTACTTC; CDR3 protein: CASSELGGVSSYEQYF
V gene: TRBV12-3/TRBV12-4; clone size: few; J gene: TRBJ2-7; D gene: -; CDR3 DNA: TGTGCCAGCAGTTTTAGGACCTTCGGCTACGAGCAGTACTTC; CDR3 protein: CASSFRTFGYEQYF
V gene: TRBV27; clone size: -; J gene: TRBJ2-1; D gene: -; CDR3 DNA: TGTGCCAGCAGTCCCCTTAGCAGGAGAGGACTGGACAATGAGCGGTTCTTC; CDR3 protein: CASSPLSRRGLDNERFF
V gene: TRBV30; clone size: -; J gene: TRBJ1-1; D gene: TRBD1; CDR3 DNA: TGTGCCTGGACCGGGACAGGGAACATTGAAGCTTTCTTT; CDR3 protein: CAWTGTGNIEAFF
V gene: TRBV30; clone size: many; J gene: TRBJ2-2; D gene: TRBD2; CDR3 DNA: TGTGCCTGGAGTGCCCTTCTAGCGGGGCTGAACACCGGGGAGCTGTTTTTT; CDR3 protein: CAWSALLAGLNTGELFF
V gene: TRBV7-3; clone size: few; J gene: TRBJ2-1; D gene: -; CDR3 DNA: TGTGCCAGCAGCTTAGAGGGGGATAGCGGGTATACCTACAATGAGCAGTTCTTC; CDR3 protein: CASSLEGDSGYTYNEQFF
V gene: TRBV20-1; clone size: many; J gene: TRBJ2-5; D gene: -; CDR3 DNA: TGCAGTGCAGGCCAAGAGACCCAGTACTTC; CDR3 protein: CSAGQETQYF
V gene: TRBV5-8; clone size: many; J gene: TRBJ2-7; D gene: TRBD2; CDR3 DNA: TGTGCCAGCAGCTTGGCCGGACTAGCGGGACCCTACCGCTACGAGCAGTACTTC; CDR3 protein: CASSLAGLAGPYRYEQYF
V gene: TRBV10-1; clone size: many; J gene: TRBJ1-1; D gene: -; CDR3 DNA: TGCGCCAGCAGTGACGGGGACACTGAAGCTTTCTTT; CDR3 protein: CASSDGDTEAFF
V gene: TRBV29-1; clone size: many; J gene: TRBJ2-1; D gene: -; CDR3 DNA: TGCAGCGTTGAAGATAGTAAACACAATGAGCAGTTCTTC; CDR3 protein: CSVEDSKHNEQFF
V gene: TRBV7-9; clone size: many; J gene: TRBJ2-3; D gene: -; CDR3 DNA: TGTGCCAGCAGCTCAAAAGCGCGGGGCGACACAGATACGCAGTATTTT; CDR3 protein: CASSSKARGDTDTQYF
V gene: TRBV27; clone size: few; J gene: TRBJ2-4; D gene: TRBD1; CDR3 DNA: TGTGCCAGCAGTGGCCGGGACAGCAAAAACATTCAGTACTTC; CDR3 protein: CASSGRDSKNIQYF
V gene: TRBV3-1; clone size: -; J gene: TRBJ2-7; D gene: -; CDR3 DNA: TGTGCCAGCAGCCAGTACGGTACTTACGAGCAGTACTTC; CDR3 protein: CASSQYGTYEQYF
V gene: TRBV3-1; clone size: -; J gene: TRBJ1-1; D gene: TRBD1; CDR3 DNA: TGTGCCAGCAGCAGATCCGGGACAGGGGGCACTGAAGCTTTCTTT; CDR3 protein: CASSRSGTGGTEAFF
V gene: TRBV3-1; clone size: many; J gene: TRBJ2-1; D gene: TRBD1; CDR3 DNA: TGTGCCAGCAGCCAAGGACAGGGGTTGGCCTACAATGAGCAGTTCTTC; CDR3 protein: CASSQGQGLAYNEQFF
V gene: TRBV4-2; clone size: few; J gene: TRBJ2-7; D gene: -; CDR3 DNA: TGTGCCAGCAGCCAAGAATCGGGTGTCGAGCAGTACTTC; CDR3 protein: CASSQESGVEQYF
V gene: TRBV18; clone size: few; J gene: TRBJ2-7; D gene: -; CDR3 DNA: TGTGCCAGCTCACCCGACTCGTCGGATCCCTACGAGCAGTACTTC; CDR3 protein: CASSPDSSDPYEQYF
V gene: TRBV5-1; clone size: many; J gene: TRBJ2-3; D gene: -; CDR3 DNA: TGCGCCAGCAGCAGCAGCGGACCAAGCACAGATACGCAGTATTTT; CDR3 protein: CASSSSGPSTDTQYF
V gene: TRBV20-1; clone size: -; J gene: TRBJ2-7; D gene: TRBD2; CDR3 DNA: TGCAGTGCTAGTGACGCGGGAGGCAATTCGGGCGAGCAGTACTTC; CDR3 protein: CSASDAGGNSGEQYF
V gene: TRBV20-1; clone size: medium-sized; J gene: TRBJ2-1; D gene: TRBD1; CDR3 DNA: TGCAGTGCCGCTCCCCCGGGACAGGAGATACATGAGCAGTTCTTC; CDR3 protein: CSAAPPGQEIHEQFF
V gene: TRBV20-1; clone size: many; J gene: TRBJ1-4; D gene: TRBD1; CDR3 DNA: TGCAGTGCTTTTGATGCCGGGACAGGAAATGAAAAACTGTTTTTT; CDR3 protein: CSAFDAGTGNEKLFF